The 29 T cell receptor beta chains reported below all come from one sample, sequenced in a study of T cells in Graves' hyperthyroidism and ophthalmopathy. RNA transcripts provided the source from which TCR beta CDR3 regions were amplified. Primed by the HTBI set, a first-round RT-PCR was run on the TCR CDR3. TCRdb independently ran MiXCR on the multiplex PCR reads; one entry per CDR3 protein. The data hold a few hundred thousand distinct CDR3 sequences, with about 45% observed a single time. The specimen sequenced was peripheral blood or thyroid tissue (not recorded which). These receptor sequences come from an adult woman with Graves' disease, either hyperthyroidism or ophthalmopathy (not recorded which).

The chain links TRBV20-1 to TRBJ2-7, with 9 positions matching TRBD2. The V segment lost 6 bases and the J segment 2 bases; nucleotides outside the gene matches: 8. Germline lookup yields CDR1 DFQATT and CDR2 SNEGSKA (reference sequence). This CDR3 contains 14 residues. CDR3 bases: TGCAGTGCGAGGACAGCGGGAGGAACCTACGAGCAGTACTTC. It translates to CSARTAGGTYEQYF.

This clonotype was counted at least ten times. The rearrangement links TRBV2 to TRBJ2-2; TRBD1 matches at 7 bases. The CDR3 consists of 19 residues. V shed 4 bases, J shed 3 bases, and the junction held 17 bases outside the gene matches. In germline, CDR1 is SNHLY, CDR2 FYNNEI. The CDR3 sequence: CASSGRTGTQAVYTGELFF. The CDR3 DNA reads as TGTGCCAGCAGTGGGCGGACAGGAACGCAGGCTGTATACACCGGGGAGCTGTTTTTT.

The table lists this clonotype with many counts. J is TRBJ1-2 and V is TRBV2; the D gene is possibly TRBD1 (6 bases). V lost 7 bases and J lost 3, with 12 bases in between. Germline CDR1 reads SNHLY; CDR2 reads FYNNEI. This CDR3 is built from 13 residues. CDR3 loop: CASTAQGDYGYTF. The CDR3 DNA reads as TGTGCCAGCACCGCACAGGGCGACTATGGCTACACCTTC.

This clonotype came up a few times. V usage is TRBV29-1 and J usage is TRBJ1-1; no firm D call. This CDR3 spans 12 amino acids. Trimming stripped 3 bases from V and 3 bases from J, with 8 bases between. The germline gives CDR1 SQVTM, CDR2 ANQGSEA. The CDR3 loop reads CSVDPADTEAFF. The CDR3 nucleotides read TGCAGCGTTGACCCGGCGGACACTGAAGCTTTCTTT.

V is TRBV7-6 and J is TRBJ1-1, with D maybe TRBD1 (6 bases). The ends were cut back, 5 bases at V and 9 bases at J, with 19 bases in the middle. Germline V gene sequence: CDR1 SGHVS, CDR2 FNYEAQ. The CDR3 is made up of 14 amino acids. DNA for the CDR3: TGTGCCAGCAGCGCGCTATCCGGGACACACAAAGCTTTCTTT. Its protein product is CASSALSGTHKAFF.

Remarks on this clonotype: Given the absence of the conserved phenylalanine or tryptophan at the CDR3 end, a read error is likely. The DNA is omitted, as the CDR3 cannot be located on it reliably, and the CDR3 follows TCRdb's listing. The V gene is TRBV28, the J gene TRBJ2-5. The germline V gene encodes CDR1 MDHEN and CDR2 SYDVKM. Inclusive of both ends, the CDR3 amounts to 8 amino acids. This chain's CDR3 is CASSLWDS.

The table lists this clonotype with many counts. The chain is built from TRBV7-9 and TRBJ1-1; possibly TRBD1 for D (6 bases). The CDR3 extends over 14 amino acids. V was shortened by 7 bases and J by 1 base, with 13 bases between the two germline ends. Germline lookup yields CDR1 SEHNR and CDR2 FQNEAQ (reference sequence). The CDR3 sequence is CASNEGGTNTEAFF. The CDR3 DNA reads TGTGCCAGCAACGAAGGGGGGACGAACACTGAAGCTTTCTTT.

The genes are TRBV2 and TRBJ2-7, with D perhaps matching TRBD1 (5 bases). The CDR3 totals 13 residues. CDR1 SNHLY and CDR2 FYNNEI come from the germline V gene. CDR3: CAKQVFSSYEQYF. CDR3 DNA: TGTGCGAAACAGGTTTTCAGCTCCTACGAGCAGTACTTC.

In its sample, this clonotype was seen many times. The chain couples TRBV27 to TRBJ1-2; 7 bases agree with TRBD1. The ends lost 4 bases at V and 4 bases at J; junction bases unmatched: 9. Germline V gives CDR1 MNHEY, CDR2 SMNVEV (reference sequence). The CDR3 is 15 amino acids. CDR3 coding DNA: TGTGCCAGCAGTTCCACAGGGGCTCGCTTCTATGGCTACACCTTC. Translating it yields CASSSTGARFYGYTF.

The genes are TRBV30 and TRBJ2-7; TRBD1 is a possible D gene (5 bases). The CDR3 has 13 residues. From germline, CDR1 is GTSNPN and CDR2 SVGIG (reference sequence). V dropped 4 bases and J dropped 4 bases, with 14 bases sitting between them. The CDR3 region has the DNA TGTGCCTGGAAAAGGTGGGCAGGGTACGAGCAGTACTTC. Translation gives CAWKRWAGYEQYF.

CDR3 amino acids: CASSGPGGMAEAFF. The CDR3 DNA follows: TGTGCCAGCAGCGGCCCGGGGGGTATGGCTGAAGCTTTCTTT. J is TRBJ1-1 and V is TRBV3-1, with D possibly TRBD1 on 5 matching bases. Trimming stripped 5 bases from V and 6 bases from J, with 16 bases between. Per the germline V gene, CDR1 is LGHDT and CDR2 is YNNKEL (reference sequence). CDR3 length: 14 amino acids.

The table lists this clonotype with many counts. The rearrangement uses TRBV7-8 and TRBJ1-5; D may be TRBD1 (5 bases). Germline lookup yields CDR1 SGHVS and CDR2 FQNEAQ. This CDR3 is built from 15 residues. Trimming removed 5 bases from V and 4 bases from J, with 15 bases in between. CDR3 DNA sequence: TGTGCCAGCAGCCACCGGGGCGTCGGTAATCAGCCCCAGCATTTT. It translates to CASSHRGVGNQPQHF.

V usage is TRBV19 and J usage is TRBJ1-2, with D uncertain. V dropped 6 bases and J dropped 1 base, with 12 bases sitting between them. The CDR3 extends over 14 amino acids. The germline gives CDR1 LNHDA, CDR2 SQIVND (reference sequence). CDR3 sequence (DNA): TGTGCCAGTAGCCGGGCCGGGATTAACTATGGCTACACCTTC. Protein product: CASSRAGINYGYTF.

This clonotype appeared a few times. The chain uses TRBV5-1 and TRBJ1-2; TRBD1 matches at 7 bases. V was clipped by 4 bases and J by 6 bases; unmatched bases: 6. This CDR3 comprises 13 residues. Germline CDR1 is SGHRS and CDR2 is YFSETQ. In nucleotides, the CDR3 is TGCGCCAGCAGCAGGAGACAGGGTGATGGCTACACCTTC. Its protein is CASSRRQGDGYTF.

This clonotype was seen at least ten times. The chain carries TRBV7-9 and TRBJ1-5; D is unresolved. Germline loops: CDR1 SEHNR, CDR2 FQNEAQ (reference sequence). Trimming shortened V by 1 base and J by 8 bases, and 12 bases separated the two germline ends. CDR3 length: 14 amino acids. For the CDR3, the DNA is TGTGCCAGCAGCTTAGAGGGCGGGTATGAGCCCCAGCATTTT. This encodes CASSLEGGYEPQHF.

This clonotype was detected ten times or more. The rearrangement uses TRBV7-9 and TRBJ2-7, with D uncertain. The ends were cut back, 2 bases at V and 3 bases at J, with 11 bases in the middle. This CDR3 is built from 14 residues. In germline, CDR1 is SEHNR, CDR2 FQNEAQ (reference sequence). The CDR3 reads CASSLKGWGYEQYF. The CDR3 nucleotides read TGTGCCAGCAGCTTAAAGGGCTGGGGCTACGAGCAGTACTTC.

Many counts were recorded for this clonotype. This chain links TRBV20-1 with TRBJ2-5, with 7 bases lining up with TRBD1. CDR1 is DFQATT, CDR2 SNEGSKA, per germline (reference sequence). The CDR3 has 12 residues. The trim removed 5 bases at V and 9 bases at J, leaving 9 bases unmatched. The CDR3 spells CSAQQGPGPQYF. CDR3 nucleotides: TGCAGTGCTCAACAGGGGCCCGGGCCCCAGTACTTC.

This clonotype was seen at least ten times. The chain carries TRBV6-5 and TRBJ2-5, with D possibly being TRBD1 (6 bases). Trimming took off 5 bases at V and 0 bases at J, with 10 bases between the two ends. The CDR3 covers 14 residues. CDR1 is MNHEY and CDR2 is SVGAGI in the germline V gene. The CDR3 sequence: CASSTQGDQETQYF. CDR3 in DNA: TGTGCCAGCAGTACACAGGGTGACCAAGAGACCCAGTACTTC.

Many counts were recorded for this clonotype. The rearrangement uses TRBV15 and TRBJ2-7, with D possibly being TRBD1 or TRBD2 (6 bases each). The germline V gene encodes CDR1 LNHNV and CDR2 YYDKDF (reference sequence). Trimming took 4 bases from V and 7 from J, leaving 17 bases between them. The CDR3 length is 14 residues. Here the CDR3 reads CATSIGTDSGEQYF. For the CDR3, the DNA is TGTGCCACCAGCATAGGGACGGACAGCGGGGAGCAGTACTTC.

This chain connects TRBV20-1 to TRBJ1-1; D is uncertain. The CDR3 loop spans 14 amino acids. Germline CDR1 and CDR2: DFQATT and SNEGSKA (reference sequence). V dropped 5 bases and J dropped 6 bases, with 19 bases sitting between them. This CDR3 is CSAQIRRVHPEAFF. The CDR3 nucleotides are TGCAGTGCTCAAATCCGGAGGGTGCACCCTGAAGCTTTCTTT.

The sample holds many counts of this clonotype. V usage is TRBV13 and J usage is TRBJ2-5; 7 bases agree with TRBD1. Germline CDR1 is PRHDT and CDR2 is FYEKMQ (reference sequence). V lost 5 bases, J lost 2 bases, and 5 bases stayed unmatched. The CDR3 has 14 amino acids. The CDR3 DNA sequence: TGTGCCAGCAGCCCTTGGGACAGTCAAGAGACCCAGTACTTC. It encodes CASSPWDSQETQYF.

This clonotype was counted ten times or more. The chain uses TRBV11-2 and TRBJ2-5; no definite D call. Trimming removed 6 bases from V and 5 bases from J, with 16 bases in between. The germline CDR1 and CDR2 sequences are SGHAT and FQNNGV. The CDR3 contains 14 residues. The CDR3 spells CASRVQPSSETQYF. The CDR3, as DNA: TGTGCCAGCAGGGTTCAGCCAAGTTCCGAGACCCAGTACTTC.

The rearrangement uses TRBV12-3 or TRBV12-4 and TRBJ1-1; 7 bases are a match to TRBD1. The J segment lost 4 bases and the V segment lost 2 bases, leaving 4 bases of the junction unmatched. This CDR3 region has 14 residues. The CDR3 loop reads CASSLKGASTEAFF. CDR3 coding DNA: TGTGCCAGCAGTTTAAAGGGGGCTTCCACTGAAGCTTTCTTT.

This clonotype was recorded many times. The CDR3: CATSEQGLGDTEAFF. The CDR3 region has the DNA TGTGCCACCAGCGAACAGGGACTCGGAGACACTGAAGCTTTCTTT. The chain combines TRBV15 with TRBJ1-1; TRBD1 might be the D (6 bases). V dropped 5 bases and J dropped 3 bases, with 16 bases sitting between them. The CDR3 is made up of 15 amino acids. Germline V gene sequence: CDR1 LNHNV, CDR2 YYDKDF (reference sequence).

This clonotype showed up many times. This sequence joins TRBV4-2 and TRBJ1-2; D is undetermined. The V gene lost 0 bases and the J gene lost 3 bases, with 8 bases spanning the gap. The CDR3 has 14 residues. Germline values: CDR1 LGHNA, CDR2 YNFKEQ. The chain's CDR3 is CASSQDGRDYGYTF. DNA of the CDR3: TGTGCCAGCAGCCAAGATGGGCGCGACTATGGCTACACCTTC.

There are many counts of this clonotype. This sequence joins TRBV7-9 and TRBJ1-5, with a weak D call TRBD1 (5 bases). Germline loops: CDR1 SEHNR, CDR2 FQNEAQ (reference sequence). This CDR3 is built from 14 residues. Trimming removed 0 bases from V and 6 bases from J, with 9 bases in between. The CDR3 region is CASSLAGETQPQHF. CDR3 DNA: TGTGCCAGCAGCTTAGCAGGGGAGACTCAGCCCCAGCATTTT.

This clonotype has a count of ten or more. The chain carries TRBV6-5 and TRBJ1-2; 10 positions match TRBD1. Germline assignment: CDR1 MNHEY and CDR2 SVGAGI. The CDR3 sequence is 15 residues long. Germline trimming cut 7 bases from V and 3 bases from J; bases unmatched to any gene: 8. This CDR3 is CASIDRTGGDYGYTF. CDR3 in DNA: TGTGCCAGCATTGACCGGACAGGGGGTGACTATGGCTACACCTTC.

This clonotype was recorded at least ten times. The J gene is TRBJ1-2, the V gene TRBV5-8, with 8 bases lining up with TRBD1. Losses at the gene ends were 4 bases for V and 1 base for J; bases not matched to a gene: 9. This CDR3 is built from 16 residues. Germline lookup yields CDR1 SGHTS and CDR2 YDEGEE. The CDR3 coding sequence is TGTGCCAGCAGCCTGCTGATGGGACAGGATAACTATGGCTACACCTTC. Its protein is CASSLLMGQDNYGYTF.

This clonotype was counted only a few times. The CDR3 nucleotides are TGTGCCAGCAGCGACGGGGCGTTAGAGACCCAGTACTTC. Translating gives CASSDGALETQYF. The V and J genes are TRBV7-3 and TRBJ2-5; TRBD1 or TRBD2 may be the D gene (5 bases each). V was clipped by 5 bases and J by 4 bases, with 11 bases between them. The CDR3 covers 13 residues. Looked up from germline, CDR1 is SGHTA and CDR2 is FQGTGA.